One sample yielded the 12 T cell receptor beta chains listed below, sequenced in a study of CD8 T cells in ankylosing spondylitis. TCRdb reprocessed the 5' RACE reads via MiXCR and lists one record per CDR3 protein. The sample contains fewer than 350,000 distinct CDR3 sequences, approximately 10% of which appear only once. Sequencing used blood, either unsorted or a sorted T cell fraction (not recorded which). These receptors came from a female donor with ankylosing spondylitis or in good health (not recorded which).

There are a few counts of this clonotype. This chain's CDR3 is CASSVVETARDTQYF. In DNA form, the CDR3 reads TGTGCCAGCAGCGTAGTTGAGACAGCTAGAGATACGCAGTATTTT. The chain links TRBV9 to TRBJ2-3; D perhaps matches TRBD1 (5 bases). CDR3 length equals 15 residues. The V and J ends lost 0 bases and 5 bases respectively, with 13 bases between them. Germline CDR1 reads SGDLS; CDR2 reads YYNGEE.

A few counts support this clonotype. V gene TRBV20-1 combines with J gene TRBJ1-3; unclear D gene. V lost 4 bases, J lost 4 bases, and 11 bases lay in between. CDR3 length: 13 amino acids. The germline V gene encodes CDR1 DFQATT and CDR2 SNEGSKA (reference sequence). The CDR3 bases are TGCAGTGCTAACCATGGGGTAGGAAACACCATATATTTT. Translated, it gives CSANHGVGNTIYF.

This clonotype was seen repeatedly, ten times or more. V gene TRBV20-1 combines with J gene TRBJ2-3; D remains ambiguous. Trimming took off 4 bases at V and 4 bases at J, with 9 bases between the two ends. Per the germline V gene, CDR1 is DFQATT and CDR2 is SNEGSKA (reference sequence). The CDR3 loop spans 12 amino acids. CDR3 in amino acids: CSAKSSPDTQYF. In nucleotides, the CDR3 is TGCAGTGCTAAATCTTCACCAGATACGCAGTATTTT.

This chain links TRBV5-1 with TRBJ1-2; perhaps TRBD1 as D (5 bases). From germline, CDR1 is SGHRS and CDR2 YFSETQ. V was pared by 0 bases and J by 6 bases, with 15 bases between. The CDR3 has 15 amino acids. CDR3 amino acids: CASSLEVQGSNGYTF. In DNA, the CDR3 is TGCGCCAGCAGCTTGGAGGTGCAGGGATCGAATGGCTACACCTTC.

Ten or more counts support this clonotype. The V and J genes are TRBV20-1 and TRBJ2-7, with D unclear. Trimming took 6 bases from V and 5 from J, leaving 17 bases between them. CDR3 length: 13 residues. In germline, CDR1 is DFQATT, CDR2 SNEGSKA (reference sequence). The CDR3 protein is CSAAEIGRNEQYF. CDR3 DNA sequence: TGCAGTGCCGCGGAAATAGGCCGCAACGAGCAGTACTTC.

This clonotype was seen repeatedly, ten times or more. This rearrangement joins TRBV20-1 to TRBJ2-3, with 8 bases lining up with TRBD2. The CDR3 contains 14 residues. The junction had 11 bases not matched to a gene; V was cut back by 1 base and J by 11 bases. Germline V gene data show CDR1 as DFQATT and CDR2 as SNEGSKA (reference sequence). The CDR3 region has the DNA TGCAGTGCTAGAGTCGGATCAGCGGGAGAAGAGCAGTATTTT. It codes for CSARVGSAGEEQYF.

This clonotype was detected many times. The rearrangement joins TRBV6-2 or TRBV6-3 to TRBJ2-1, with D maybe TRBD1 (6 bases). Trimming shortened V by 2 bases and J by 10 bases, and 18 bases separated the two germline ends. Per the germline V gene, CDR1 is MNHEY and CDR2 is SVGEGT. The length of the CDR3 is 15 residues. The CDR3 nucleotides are TGTGCCAGCAGTTACCTAGGACAGACCCTTGGAGAGCAGTTCTTC. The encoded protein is CASSYLGQTLGEQFF.

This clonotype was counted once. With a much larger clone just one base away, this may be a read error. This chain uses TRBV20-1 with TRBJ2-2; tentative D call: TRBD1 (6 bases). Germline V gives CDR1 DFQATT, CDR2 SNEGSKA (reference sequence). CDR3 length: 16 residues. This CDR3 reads CCARGGSSEGTGELFF. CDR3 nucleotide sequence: TGCTGTGCTAGAGGGGGATCCTCCGAAGGAACCGGGGAGCTGTTTTTT.

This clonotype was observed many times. For the CDR3, the DNA is TGTGCCAGCAGAACACCAGGAGGTAATGAAAAACTGTTTTTT. Protein sequence: CASRTPGGNEKLFF. The V gene is TRBV28, the J gene TRBJ1-4; D gene unclear. Germline loops: CDR1 MDHEN, CDR2 SYDVKM. CDR3 size: 14 residues. The V gene lost 6 bases and the J gene lost 4 bases, with 12 bases spanning the gap.

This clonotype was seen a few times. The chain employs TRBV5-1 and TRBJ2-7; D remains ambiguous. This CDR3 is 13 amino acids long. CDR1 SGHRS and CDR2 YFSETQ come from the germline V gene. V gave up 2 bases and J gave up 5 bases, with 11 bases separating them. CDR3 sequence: CASSLPPANEQYF. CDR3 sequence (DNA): TGCGCCAGCAGCTTACCCCCTGCAAACGAGCAGTACTTC.

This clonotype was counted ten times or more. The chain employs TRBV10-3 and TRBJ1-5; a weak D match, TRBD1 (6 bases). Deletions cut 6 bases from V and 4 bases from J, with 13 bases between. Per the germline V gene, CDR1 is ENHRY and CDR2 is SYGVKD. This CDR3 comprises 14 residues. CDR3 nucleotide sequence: TGTGCCATCAGCCCGACAGGCCGAAATCAGCCCCAGCATTTT. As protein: CAISPTGRNQPQHF.

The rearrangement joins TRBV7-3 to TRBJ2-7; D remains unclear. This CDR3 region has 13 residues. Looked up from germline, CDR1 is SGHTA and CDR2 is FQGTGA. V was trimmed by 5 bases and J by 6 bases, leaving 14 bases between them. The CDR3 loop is CASSLSLGSEQYF. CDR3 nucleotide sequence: TGTGCCAGCAGCCTTTCGCTTGGCTCCGAGCAGTACTTC.